This T cell receptor (beta chain) was recorded in a study of cytomegalovirus exposure and HLA in healthy donors. Study-wide results and limits: TCR beta chain V- and J-gene trimming was linked, in a later analysis, to a missense variant in DCLRE1C. According to reports, the classifier identified cytomegalovirus status with high specificity and sensitivity. Researchers catalogued under 200 TCR beta chains as cytomegalovirus-associated.

Trimming removed 3 bases at V and 1 base at J, with 9 bases between. The CDR3 totals 14 residues. In germline, CDR1 is SGHTA, CDR2 FQGNSA. Comment on this clone: Its specificity is unknown.

It was with 60 Vbeta and 13 Jbeta primers that the PCR ran. The repertoire was sequenced with immunoSEQ multiplex PCR; TCRdb's copy has only in-frame clones and lacks some. The sample features approximately 72,000 clones, with roughly 5% in its top ten. The receptor was derived from a woman aged 40 to 50 in good health and CMV-seropositive. The sample taken for sequencing was PBMCs. V is TRBV7-2 and J is TRBJ2-5; the D gene is possibly TRBD1 (6 bases). The CDR3 protein is CASSFRQVQETQYF. For the CDR3, the DNA is TGTGCCAGCAGCTTCAGACAGGTCCAAGAGACCCAGTACTTC.